The present T cell receptor beta chain was sequenced within a study of T cells after yellow fever vaccination. Via MiXCR, TCRdb re-called the 5' RACE reads, giving one row per CDR3 protein. The sample includes 50,000 or so distinct CDR3 sequences, roughly 7% seen only once; the top ten take 28%. This clonotype was seen many times. Its antigen is currently unknown. CDR1 is DFQATT and CDR2 is SNEGSKA in the germline V gene (reference sequence). The CDR3 spans 16 residues. V was pared by 1 base and J by 1 base, with 11 bases between. Study results and caveats: Clones that expanded after primary vaccination mostly reappeared after the booster (96% CD4, approximately 85% CD8). Peaking faster, on day 5 versus 15, the secondary response was nonetheless weaker. Some clonotypes, a small share, were shared between CD4 and CD8 compartments.

The source material was CD8+ T cells sorted from PBMCs, sampled less than 16 days after the first yellow fever vaccination. The chain recombines TRBV20-1 with TRBJ1-6; D uncertain. The sequence derives from a man aged 18 to 35 who received the YFV17D yellow fever vaccine. The CDR3 nucleotides read TGCAGTGCTAGAGTTGACCAAGGGTCCTATAATTCACCCCTCCACTTT. Translated: CSARVDQGSYNSPLHF.